These T cell receptor beta chains were read from a single sample in a study of Ad26.COV2.S vaccination and SARS-CoV-2 variants. Profiling relied on immunoSEQ multiplex PCR, and the TCRdb table lists in-frame clones only, not all of them. The table shows about 280,000 clones, with approximately 89% occurring only once. Sequenced here: peripheral blood, sampled in a trial of Ad26.COV2.S vaccine versus placebo. The receptor source for this set is a person aged 18-60 years who received the Ad26.COV2.S COVID-19 vaccine or a placebo. Both conserved end residues are part of each CDR3. Fields, in order: V gene, J gene, D gene, clone size, CDR3 DNA, CDR3 protein. A D gene is named only where the DNA matches it firmly. Some rows mark clone size as missing; the rest say once, few, many or name a class of expanded clone.

V gene: TRBV2; J gene: TRBJ2-5; D gene: -; clone size: -; CDR3 DNA: TGTGCCAGCAGTAGACTTGGAACCGGAGAGACCCAGTACTTC; CDR3 protein: CASSRLGTGETQYF
V gene: TRBV5-4; J gene: TRBJ2-7; D gene: TRBD2; clone size: -; CDR3 DNA: TGTGCCAGCAGCTTGGGACCTACTAGCGGAAATAACGAGCAGTACTTC; CDR3 protein: CASSLGPTSGNNEQYF
V gene: TRBV10-3; J gene: TRBJ2-1; D gene: -; clone size: -; CDR3 DNA: TGTGCCATCAACACCGGGACGAGCTCCTACAATGAGCAGTTCTTC; CDR3 protein: CAINTGTSSYNEQFF
V gene: TRBV18; J gene: TRBJ2-5; D gene: TRBD2; clone size: -; CDR3 DNA: TGTGCCAGCTCGCCGACTAGCGGCCAAGAGACCCAGTACTTC; CDR3 protein: CASSPTSGQETQYF
V gene: TRBV2; J gene: TRBJ2-7; D gene: -; clone size: -; CDR3 DNA: TGTGCCAGCAGTTACGGGGGACCCTACTCCTACGAGCAGTACTTC; CDR3 protein: CASSYGGPYSYEQYF
V gene: TRBV11-2; J gene: TRBJ1-1; D gene: TRBD1; clone size: -; CDR3 DNA: TGTGCCAGCAGCGTGGACAGGGTGAGCGCTGAAGCTTTCTTT; CDR3 protein: CASSVDRVSAEAFF
V gene: TRBV7-2; J gene: TRBJ2-7; D gene: TRBD2; clone size: once; CDR3 DNA: TGTGCCAGCAGCTTAGTAGCGGGGGGCACCTACGAGCAGTACTTC; CDR3 protein: CASSLVAGGTYEQYF
V gene: TRBV5-1; J gene: TRBJ2-3; D gene: TRBD2; clone size: once; CDR3 DNA: TGCGCCAGCAGCTTGGGCCGCCCGGCTAGCGGGGTGGGAGTCACAGATACGCAGTATTTT; CDR3 protein: CASSLGRPASGVGVTDTQYF
V gene: TRBV19; J gene: TRBJ2-7; D gene: -; clone size: -; CDR3 DNA: TGTGCCAGTAGTACGGCTGGGATTCCCTACGAGCAGTACTTC; CDR3 protein: CASSTAGIPYEQYF
V gene: TRBV19; J gene: TRBJ2-7; D gene: -; clone size: -; CDR3 DNA: TGTGCCAGTAGTATGGCACAGTTGGGCTACGAGCAGTACTTC; CDR3 protein: CASSMAQLGYEQYF
V gene: TRBV5-5; J gene: TRBJ2-5; D gene: TRBD2; clone size: -; CDR3 DNA: TGTGCCAGCGACCTAGCGGGAGTAAAGACCCAGTACTTC; CDR3 protein: CASDLAGVKTQYF
V gene: TRBV7-9; J gene: TRBJ1-2; D gene: -; clone size: -; CDR3 DNA: TGTGCCAGCAGCTATTTGCCGGGAGTCTATGGCTACACCTTC; CDR3 protein: CASSYLPGVYGYTF
V gene: TRBV7-6; J gene: TRBJ2-2; D gene: TRBD1; clone size: -; CDR3 DNA: TGTGCCAGCAGCCACAGGGGACGGTCCGGGGAGCTGTTTTTT; CDR3 protein: CASSHRGRSGELFF
V gene: TRBV15; J gene: TRBJ2-4; D gene: -; clone size: -; CDR3 DNA: TGTGCCCAGATGGTGGGAGACTTCCTCCTTCAGTACTTC; CDR3 protein: CAQMVGDFLLQYF
V gene: TRBV5-6; J gene: TRBJ2-7; D gene: -; clone size: -; CDR3 DNA: TGTGCCAGCAGCTTGGCCCACTACGAGCAGTACTTC; CDR3 protein: CASSLAHYEQYF
V gene: TRBV15; J gene: TRBJ1-1; D gene: TRBD1; clone size: -; CDR3 DNA: TGTGCCACCAGCAGAGAGGCTGGGACAGGGAACACTGAAGCTTTCTTT; CDR3 protein: CATSREAGTGNTEAFF
V gene: TRBV6-5; J gene: TRBJ1-2; D gene: -; clone size: -; CDR3 DNA: TGTGCCAGCAGTTTGGCGCCCGGCTATGGCTACACCTTC; CDR3 protein: CASSLAPGYGYTF
V gene: TRBV4-1; J gene: TRBJ2-7; D gene: TRBD1; clone size: -; CDR3 DNA: TGCGCCAGCAGGGGACAGGGGGCGAGGGAGCAGTACTTC; CDR3 protein: CASRGQGAREQYF
V gene: TRBV5-1; J gene: TRBJ2-3; D gene: TRBD1; clone size: -; CDR3 DNA: TGCGCCAGCAGCTCCAGGGGGACAGATACGCAGTATTTT; CDR3 protein: CASSSRGTDTQYF
V gene: TRBV28; J gene: TRBJ1-5; D gene: TRBD1; clone size: -; CDR3 DNA: TGTGCCAGCAGTTTATCAGCAGGGGGTAATCAGCCCCAGCATTTT; CDR3 protein: CASSLSAGGNQPQHF
V gene: TRBV5-1; J gene: TRBJ2-7; D gene: -; clone size: few; CDR3 DNA: TGCGCCAGCAGTTCCGGGACGGCCTCCTACGAGCAGTACTTC; CDR3 protein: CASSSGTASYEQYF
V gene: TRBV7-9; J gene: TRBJ2-1; D gene: -; clone size: once; CDR3 DNA: TGTGCCAGCAGCTTACGTTTTTATGAGCAGTTCTTC; CDR3 protein: CASSLRFYEQFF
V gene: TRBV4-2; J gene: TRBJ2-1; D gene: TRBD2; clone size: -; CDR3 DNA: TGTGCCAGCAGCCAAGATCCGGGACTAGCCGATGAGCAGTTCTTC; CDR3 protein: CASSQDPGLADEQFF
V gene: TRBV6-1; J gene: TRBJ1-3; D gene: -; clone size: -; CDR3 DNA: TGTGCCAGCAGTGAATACCCGAACACCATATATTTT; CDR3 protein: CASSEYPNTIYF
V gene: TRBV3-1/TRBV3-2; J gene: TRBJ1-2; D gene: TRBD1; clone size: once; CDR3 DNA: TGTGCCAGCAGCCCCCGGGACAGGGGGCCGGGCTATGGCCACACCTTC; CDR3 protein: CASSPRDRGPGYGHTF
V gene: TRBV12-5; J gene: TRBJ2-1; D gene: -; clone size: -; CDR3 DNA: TGTGCTAGTGGTTTGGCGCCCTTGAGTGGGGACAATGAGCAGTTCTTC; CDR3 protein: CASGLAPLSGDNEQFF
V gene: TRBV27; J gene: TRBJ1-6; D gene: -; clone size: -; CDR3 DNA: TGTGCCAGCAGTTCCTCCCTGGGAGCCTATAATTCACCCCTCCACTTT; CDR3 protein: CASSSSLGAYNSPLHF
V gene: TRBV5-1; J gene: TRBJ1-4; D gene: TRBD1; clone size: -; CDR3 DNA: TGCGCCAGCAGCCCCAGGGACAGGACAACTAATGAAAAACTGTTTTTT; CDR3 protein: CASSPRDRTTNEKLFF
V gene: TRBV6-5; J gene: TRBJ2-7; D gene: -; clone size: -; CDR3 DNA: TGTGCCAGCAGTTACACGGGGGACTTAAAGAAGTACTTC; CDR3 protein: CASSYTGDLKKYF
V gene: TRBV5-1; J gene: TRBJ1-1; D gene: TRBD1; clone size: -; CDR3 DNA: TGCGCCAGCAGCGCCGGGGACAGGGCTAACACTGAAGCTTTCTTT; CDR3 protein: CASSAGDRANTEAFF
V gene: TRBV2; J gene: TRBJ2-2; D gene: -; clone size: -; CDR3 DNA: TGTGCCAGCATTAACAGGGCGGGTGCGAACACCGGGGAGCTGTTTTTT; CDR3 protein: CASINRAGANTGELFF
V gene: TRBV11-2; J gene: TRBJ1-4; D gene: -; clone size: -; CDR3 DNA: TGTGCCAGCAGCTCCGACCAATGGGTTGAAAAACTGTTTTTT; CDR3 protein: CASSSDQWVEKLFF
V gene: TRBV3-1/TRBV3-2; J gene: TRBJ2-3; D gene: -; clone size: -; CDR3 DNA: TGTGCCAGCAGCCAAGAGTTTGCAGATACGCAGTATTTT; CDR3 protein: CASSQEFADTQYF
V gene: TRBV12-5; J gene: TRBJ2-7; D gene: -; clone size: -; CDR3 DNA: TGTGCTAGCAGTCCCAAGGGATCCCTTTGGTACGAGCAGTACTTC; CDR3 protein: CASSPKGSLWYEQYF
V gene: TRBV7-2; J gene: TRBJ1-1; D gene: TRBD1; clone size: -; CDR3 DNA: TGTGCCAGCAGCCGCGGACAGGGCCTCACTGAAGCTTTCTTT; CDR3 protein: CASSRGQGLTEAFF
V gene: TRBV19; J gene: TRBJ1-1; D gene: TRBD1; clone size: -; CDR3 DNA: TGTGCCAGTATGGGGGCAGGGGGGTCGGTGGGCACTGAAGCTTTCTTT; CDR3 protein: CASMGAGGSVGTEAFF
V gene: TRBV5-4; J gene: TRBJ2-1; D gene: -; clone size: -; CDR3 DNA: TGTGCCAGCAGCGCATCTAGTCACCCGGGGAGTGAGCAGTTCTTC; CDR3 protein: CASSASSHPGSEQFF
V gene: TRBV18; J gene: TRBJ1-3; D gene: -; clone size: -; CDR3 DNA: TGTGCCAGCTCACCACAGGCGGCCACCGAAGGAAACACCATATATTTT; CDR3 protein: CASSPQAATEGNTIYF
V gene: TRBV5-1; J gene: TRBJ1-1; D gene: -; clone size: -; CDR3 DNA: TGCGCCAGCAGCTTGGGGTTCCGGGACTTTAGTAGGAACACTGAAGCTTTCTTT; CDR3 protein: CASSLGFRDFSRNTEAFF
V gene: TRBV18; J gene: TRBJ2-1; D gene: TRBD2; clone size: -; CDR3 DNA: TGTGCCAGCTCTCCTACCACTAGCGGGAGGAACCATGAGCAGTTCTTC; CDR3 protein: CASSPTTSGRNHEQFF
V gene: TRBV19; J gene: TRBJ1-6; D gene: -; clone size: -; CDR3 DNA: TGTGCCAGTAAGATCCCCGTGGTCAATTCACCCCTCCACTTT; CDR3 protein: CASKIPVVNSPLHF
V gene: TRBV6-1; J gene: TRBJ2-1; D gene: TRBD2; clone size: -; CDR3 DNA: TGTGCCAGCAGAGAATCAGCGGGAGCGGGCTACAATGAGCAGTTCTTC; CDR3 protein: CASRESAGAGYNEQFF